Below are 10 T cell receptor beta chains sequenced from a single sample in a study of regulatory T cells in long-lasting Graves disease. CDR3 regions were amplified by Arm-PCR using iRepertoire HTBI primers to build TCR beta libraries. TCRdb reprocessed the multiplex PCR reads with MiXCR, giving one entry per CDR3 protein. The sample lists roughly 500,000 distinct CDR3 sequences; roughly 14% were seen once. Time point here: newly diagnosed GD, antithyroid drugs for less than 3 months. RNA from PBMCs was the source of the TCR library. The same data also contributed to another study, on T cells in Graves' hyperthyroidism and ophthalmopathy.

Sequencing used peripheral blood mononuclear cells (PBMCs), obtained at new diagnosis, from a patient treated with antithyroid drugs. The receptors were sampled from a man in his thirties or forties with Graves disease.

As for this clonotype: A much bigger clone sits one base away, suggesting this may be a read error. This chain connects TRBV24-1 to TRBJ1-1; D may be TRBD1 (5 bases). Deletions cut 12 bases from V and 1 base from J, with 23 bases between. CDR1 and CDR2 from the germline V gene are KGHDR and SFDVKD. There are 16 residues in the CDR3. CDR3 coding DNA: TGTGCCTCCGGAAAAGAACTGGAACAGGAGAACACTGAAGCTTTCTTT. Its protein is CASGKELEQENTEAFF.

This clonotype has a count of ten or more. This sequence joins TRBV3-1 and TRBJ1-5; D ambiguous. V was clipped by 0 bases and J by 0 bases, with 6 bases between them. The germline V gene encodes CDR1 LGHDT and CDR2 YNNKEL (reference sequence). The CDR3 is 15 residues long. As DNA, the CDR3 is TGTGCCAGCAGCCAAGATCTAGCTAGCAATCAGCCCCAGCATTTT. Translated: CASSQDLASNQPQHF.

The chain uses TRBV19 and TRBJ2-6; 8 bases agree with TRBD2. Trimming took 3 bases from V and 4 from J; bases not matched to a gene: 8. Looked up from germline, CDR1 is LNHDA and CDR2 is SQIVND (reference sequence). The CDR3 length is 17 residues. The DNA for the CDR3 is TGTGCCAGTAGTATCAACTCGGGGGGGGCCGGGGCCAACGTCCTGACTTTC. As protein: CASSINSGGAGANVLTF.

A note on this clonotype: Being one base from a much bigger clone, this may be a read error. This rearrangement joins TRBV6-1 to TRBJ1-1, with unresolved D. CDR3 size: 14 residues. CDR1 is MNHNS, CDR2 SASEGT, per germline. V lost 6 bases to trimming and J lost 1 base, with 12 bases between them. CDR3 DNA sequence: TGTGCCAGCAGATCTACGAGTGGGAACACTGAAGCTTTCTTT. This translates into CASRSTSGNTEAFF.

Ten or more counts support this clonotype. This rearrangement joins TRBV5-6 to TRBJ2-3; D is perhaps TRBD1 or TRBD2 (6 bases each). V was trimmed by 1 base and J by 4 bases, leaving 16 bases between them. This CDR3 comprises 16 residues. Looked up from germline, CDR1 is SGHDT and CDR2 is YYEEEE. The CDR3 loop reads CASSLRSTGGADTQYF. CDR3 nucleotide sequence: TGTGCCAGCAGCTTGCGTAGCACCGGGGGCGCAGATACGCAGTATTTT.

This clonotype was seen ten or more times. V gene TRBV27 combines with J gene TRBJ2-3, with 8 bases identical to TRBD1. CDR3 length equals 15 residues. The germline gives CDR1 MNHEY, CDR2 SMNVEV (reference sequence). V shed 7 bases, J shed 0 bases, and the junction held 6 bases outside the gene matches. The CDR3 nucleotides read TGTGCCAGCAACCCTAACAGGGGGAGCACAGATACGCAGTATTTT. This translates into CASNPNRGSTDTQYF.

In this sample, this clonotype turned up many times. The chain links TRBV10-3 to TRBJ2-7; TRBD1 matches 11 bases. The CDR3 is made up of 15 amino acids. The germline gives CDR1 ENHRY, CDR2 SYGVKD. V lost 6 bases, J lost 1 base, and 5 bases stayed unmatched. The CDR3 coding sequence is TGTGCCATCAGCGGACAGGGGGCTGTATCCTACGAGCAGTACTTC. Protein sequence: CAISGQGAVSYEQYF.

In its sample, this clonotype was seen many times. The V and J genes are TRBV10-1 and TRBJ2-1; possibly TRBD1 for D (6 bases). Germline values: CDR1 WNHNN, CDR2 SYGVQD (reference sequence). This CDR3 is built from 15 residues. V was cut by 4 bases and J by 4 bases, with 14 bases left in between. The CDR3 region is CASSGNRDGYNEQFF. The CDR3 coding sequence is TGCGCCAGCAGTGGTAACAGGGATGGGTACAATGAGCAGTTCTTC.

In nucleotides, the CDR3 is TGTGCCAGCAGCACCGCTAGCGGGAGTACCTACGAGCAGTACTTC. It codes for CASSTASGSTYEQYF. V and J are TRBV6-1 and TRBJ2-7; 10 bases match TRBD2. CDR3 length: 15 residues. The germline gives CDR1 MNHNS, CDR2 SASEGT. Germline trimming cut 6 bases from V and 2 bases from J; bases unmatched to any gene: 7.

This clonotype showed up just a few times. A read error may account for a junction end that differs from germline. This chain joins TRBV12-3 or TRBV12-4 and TRBJ2-3, with 7 bases identical to TRBD2. The CDR3 has 15 residues. Here the CDR3 DNA reads TGTGCCACCAGTGATTTGCTAAGGGGAGGGGATACGCAGTATTTT. Amino acids: CATSDLLRGGDTQYF.